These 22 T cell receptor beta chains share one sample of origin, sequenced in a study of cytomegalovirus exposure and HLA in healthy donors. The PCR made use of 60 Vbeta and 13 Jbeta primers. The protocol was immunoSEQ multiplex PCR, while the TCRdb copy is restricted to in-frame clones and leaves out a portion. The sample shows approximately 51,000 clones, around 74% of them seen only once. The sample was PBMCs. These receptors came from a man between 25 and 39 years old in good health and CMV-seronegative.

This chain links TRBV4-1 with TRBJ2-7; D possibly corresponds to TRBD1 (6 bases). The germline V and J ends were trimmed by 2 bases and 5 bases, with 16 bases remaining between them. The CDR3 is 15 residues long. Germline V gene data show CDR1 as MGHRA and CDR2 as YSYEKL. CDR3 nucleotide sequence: TGCGCCAGCAGCCAAACCGAGCTGGGGGCTCACGAGCAGTACTTC. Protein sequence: CASSQTELGAHEQYF.

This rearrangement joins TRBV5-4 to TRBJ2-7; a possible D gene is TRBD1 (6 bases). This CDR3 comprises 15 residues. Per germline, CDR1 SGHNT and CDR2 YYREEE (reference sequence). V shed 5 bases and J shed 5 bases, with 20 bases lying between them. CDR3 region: CASRSESLGGDEQYF. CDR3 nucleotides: TGTGCCAGCAGATCGGAGTCTCTTGGGGGCGACGAGCAGTACTTC.

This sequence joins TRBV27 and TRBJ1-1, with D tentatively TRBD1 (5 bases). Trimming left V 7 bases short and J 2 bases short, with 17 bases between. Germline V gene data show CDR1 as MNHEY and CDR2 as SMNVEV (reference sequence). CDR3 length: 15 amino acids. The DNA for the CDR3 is TGTGCCAGCACCTTCATAGGGGCTGGAAACACTGAAGCTTTCTTT. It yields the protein CASTFIGAGNTEAFF.

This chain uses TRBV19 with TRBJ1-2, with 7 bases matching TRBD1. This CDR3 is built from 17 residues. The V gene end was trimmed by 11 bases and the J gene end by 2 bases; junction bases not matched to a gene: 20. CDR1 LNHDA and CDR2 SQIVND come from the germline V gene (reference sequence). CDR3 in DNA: TGTGCCCCCTCCATACACGACCGGGACAGAGAAAACTATGGCTACACCTTC. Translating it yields CAPSIHDRDRENYGYTF.

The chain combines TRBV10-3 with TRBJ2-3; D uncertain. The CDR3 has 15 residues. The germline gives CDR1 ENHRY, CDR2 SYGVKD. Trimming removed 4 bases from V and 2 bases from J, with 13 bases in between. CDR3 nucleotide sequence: TGTGCCATCAGTGGATGGCGGTCTGACACAGATACGCAGTATTTT. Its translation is CAISGWRSDTDTQYF.

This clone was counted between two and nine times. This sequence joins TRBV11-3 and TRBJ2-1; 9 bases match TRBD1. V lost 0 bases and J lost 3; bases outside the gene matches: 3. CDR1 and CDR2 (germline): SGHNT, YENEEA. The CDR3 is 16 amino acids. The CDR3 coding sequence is TGTGCCAGCAGCTTAGATTCGGACAGGGGCTACAATGAGCAGTTCTTC. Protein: CASSLDSDRGYNEQFF. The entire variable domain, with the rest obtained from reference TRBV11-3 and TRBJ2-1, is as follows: EAGVVQSPRYKIIEKKQPVAFWCNPISGHNTLYWYLQNLGQGPELLIRYENEEAVDDSQLPKDRFSAERLKGVDSTLKIQPAELGDSAVYLCASSLDSDRGYNEQFFGPGTRLTVL.

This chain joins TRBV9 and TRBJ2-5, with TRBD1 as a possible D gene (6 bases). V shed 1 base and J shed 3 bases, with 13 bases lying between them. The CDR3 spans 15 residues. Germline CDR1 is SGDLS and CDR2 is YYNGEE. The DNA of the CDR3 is TGTGCCAGCAGCGTAAACCCAGGGGACAAAGAGACCCAGTACTTC. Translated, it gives CASSVNPGDKETQYF.

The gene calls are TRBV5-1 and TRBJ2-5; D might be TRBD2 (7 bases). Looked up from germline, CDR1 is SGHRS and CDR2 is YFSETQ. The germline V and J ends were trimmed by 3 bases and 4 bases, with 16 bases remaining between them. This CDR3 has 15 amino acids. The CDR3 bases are TGCGCCAGCAGCTGGGGGGGCGGAGTGGGAGAGACCCAGTACTTC. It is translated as CASSWGGGVGETQYF.

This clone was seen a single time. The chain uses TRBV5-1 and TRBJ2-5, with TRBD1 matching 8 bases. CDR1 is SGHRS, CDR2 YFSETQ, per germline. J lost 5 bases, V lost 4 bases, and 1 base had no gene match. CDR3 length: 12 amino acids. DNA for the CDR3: TGCGCCAGCAGCCGACAGGGGGAGACCCAGTACTTC. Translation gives CASSRQGETQYF.

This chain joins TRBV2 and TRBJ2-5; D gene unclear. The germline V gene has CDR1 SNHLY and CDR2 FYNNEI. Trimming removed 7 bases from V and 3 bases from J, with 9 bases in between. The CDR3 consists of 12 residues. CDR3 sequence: CASIGVKETQYF. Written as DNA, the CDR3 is TGTGCCAGCATCGGTGTTAAAGAGACCCAGTACTTC.

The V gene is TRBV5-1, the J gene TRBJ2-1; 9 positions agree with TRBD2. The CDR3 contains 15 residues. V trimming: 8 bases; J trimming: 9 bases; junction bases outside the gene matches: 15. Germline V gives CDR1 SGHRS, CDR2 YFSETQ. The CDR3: CASRLAGGPFSEQFF. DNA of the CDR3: TGCGCCAGTCGGCTGGCGGGAGGGCCTTTTAGTGAGCAGTTCTTC.

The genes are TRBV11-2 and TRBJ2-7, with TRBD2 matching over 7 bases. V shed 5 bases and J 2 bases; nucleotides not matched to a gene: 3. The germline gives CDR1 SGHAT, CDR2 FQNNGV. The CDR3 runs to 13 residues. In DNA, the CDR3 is TGTGCCAGCAGCCGACTAGCCGCCTACGAGCAGTACTTC. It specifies CASSRLAAYEQYF.

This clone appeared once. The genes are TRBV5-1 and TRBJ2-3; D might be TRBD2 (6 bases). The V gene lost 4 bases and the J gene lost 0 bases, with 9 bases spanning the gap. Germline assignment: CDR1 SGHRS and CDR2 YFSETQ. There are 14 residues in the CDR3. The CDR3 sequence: CASSPGTSTDTQYF. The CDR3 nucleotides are TGCGCCAGCAGCCCCGGGACTAGCACAGATACGCAGTATTTT. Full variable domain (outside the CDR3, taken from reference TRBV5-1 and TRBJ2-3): KAGVTQTPRYLIKTRGQQVTLSCSPISGHRSVSWYQQTPGQGLQFLFEYFSETQRNKGNFPGRFSGRQFSNSRSEMNVSTLELGDSALYLCASSPGTSTDTQYFGPGTRLTVL.

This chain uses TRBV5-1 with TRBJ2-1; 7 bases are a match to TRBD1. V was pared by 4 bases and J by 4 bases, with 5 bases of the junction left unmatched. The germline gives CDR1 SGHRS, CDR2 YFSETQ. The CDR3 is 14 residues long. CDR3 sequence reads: CASSKWTGYNEQFF. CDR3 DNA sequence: TGCGCCAGCAGCAAATGGACAGGATACAATGAGCAGTTCTTC.

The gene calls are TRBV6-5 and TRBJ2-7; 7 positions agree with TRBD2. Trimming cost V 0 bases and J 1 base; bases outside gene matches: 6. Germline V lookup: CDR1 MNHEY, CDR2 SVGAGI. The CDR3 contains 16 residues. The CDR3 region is CASSYSGGSLSYEQYF. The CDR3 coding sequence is TGTGCCAGCAGTTACTCCGGGGGGTCCTTGTCCTACGAGCAGTACTTC.

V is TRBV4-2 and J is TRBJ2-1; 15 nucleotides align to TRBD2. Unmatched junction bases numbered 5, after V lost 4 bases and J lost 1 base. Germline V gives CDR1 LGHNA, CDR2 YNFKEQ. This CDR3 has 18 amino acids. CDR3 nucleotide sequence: TGTGCCAGCAGCCTATGGGGACTAGCGGGAGGTTCCTACAATGAGCAGTTCTTC. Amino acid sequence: CASSLWGLAGGSYNEQFF.

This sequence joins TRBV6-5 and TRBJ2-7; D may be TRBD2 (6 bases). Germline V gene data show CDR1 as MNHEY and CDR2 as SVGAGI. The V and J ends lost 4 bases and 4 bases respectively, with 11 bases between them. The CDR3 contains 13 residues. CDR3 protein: CASSSNRGYEQYF. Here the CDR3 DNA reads TGTGCCAGCAGTTCGAACCGGGGGTACGAGCAGTACTTC.

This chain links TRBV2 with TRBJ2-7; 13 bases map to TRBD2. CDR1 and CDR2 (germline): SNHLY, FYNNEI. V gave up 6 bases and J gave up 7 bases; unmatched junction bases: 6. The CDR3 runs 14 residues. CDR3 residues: CASRSGTSGIEQYF. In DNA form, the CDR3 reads TGTGCCAGCAGATCCGGGACTAGCGGGATTGAGCAGTACTTC.

CDR3 protein: CAISEVRGGPNEQFF. CDR3 coding DNA: TGTGCCATCAGTGAGGTGCGGGGGGGCCCTAATGAGCAGTTCTTC. The gene calls are TRBV10-3 and TRBJ2-1, with 9 bases matching TRBD2. Germline V gene sequence: CDR1 ENHRY, CDR2 SYGVKD. Trimming at V came to 2 bases and at J to 7 bases, leaving 6 bases not matched to a gene. This CDR3 contains 15 residues.

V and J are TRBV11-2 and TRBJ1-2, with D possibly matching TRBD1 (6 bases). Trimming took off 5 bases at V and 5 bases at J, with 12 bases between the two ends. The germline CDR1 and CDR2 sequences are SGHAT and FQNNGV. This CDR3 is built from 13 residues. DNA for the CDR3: TGTGCCAGCAGCGCTCTGGGGGCGTATGGCTACACCTTC. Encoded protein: CASSALGAYGYTF.

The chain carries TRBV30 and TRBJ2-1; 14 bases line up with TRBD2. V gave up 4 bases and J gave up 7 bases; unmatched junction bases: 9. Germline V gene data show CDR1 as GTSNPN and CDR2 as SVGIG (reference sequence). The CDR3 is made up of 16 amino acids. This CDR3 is CAWIYRLAGGGNEQFF. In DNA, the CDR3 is TGTGCCTGGATTTACAGACTAGCGGGAGGGGGGAATGAGCAGTTCTTC.

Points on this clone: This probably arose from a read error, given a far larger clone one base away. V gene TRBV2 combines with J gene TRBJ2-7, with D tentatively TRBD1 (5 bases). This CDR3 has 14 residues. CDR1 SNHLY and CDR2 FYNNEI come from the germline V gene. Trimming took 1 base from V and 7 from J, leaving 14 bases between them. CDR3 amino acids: CASSEETAQVEQYF. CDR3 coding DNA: TGTGCCAGCAGTGAAGAGACCGCACAGGTAGAGCAGTACTTC.